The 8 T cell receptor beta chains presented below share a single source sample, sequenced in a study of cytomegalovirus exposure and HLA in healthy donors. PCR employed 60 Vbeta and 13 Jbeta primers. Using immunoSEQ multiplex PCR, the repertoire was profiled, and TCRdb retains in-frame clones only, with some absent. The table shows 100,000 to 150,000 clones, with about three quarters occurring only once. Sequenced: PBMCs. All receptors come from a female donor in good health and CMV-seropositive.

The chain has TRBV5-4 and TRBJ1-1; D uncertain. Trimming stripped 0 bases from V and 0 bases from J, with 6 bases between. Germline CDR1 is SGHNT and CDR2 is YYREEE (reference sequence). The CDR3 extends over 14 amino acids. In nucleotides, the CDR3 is TGTGCCAGCAGCTTGGACAGCATGAACACTGAAGCTTTCTTT. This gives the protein CASSLDSMNTEAFF. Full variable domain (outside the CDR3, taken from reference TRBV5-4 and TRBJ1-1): ETGVTQSPTHLIKTRGQQVTLRCSSQSGHNTVSWYQQALGQGPQFIFQYYREEENGRGNFPPRFSGLQFPNYSSELNVNALELDDSALYLCASSLDSMNTEAFFGQGTRLTVV.

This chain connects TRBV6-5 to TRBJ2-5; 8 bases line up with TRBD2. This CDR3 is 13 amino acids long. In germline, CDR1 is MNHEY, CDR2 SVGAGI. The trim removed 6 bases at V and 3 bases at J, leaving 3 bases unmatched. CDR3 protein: CASRISGEETQYF. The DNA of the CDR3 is TGTGCCAGCAGGATTAGCGGGGAAGAGACCCAGTACTTC.

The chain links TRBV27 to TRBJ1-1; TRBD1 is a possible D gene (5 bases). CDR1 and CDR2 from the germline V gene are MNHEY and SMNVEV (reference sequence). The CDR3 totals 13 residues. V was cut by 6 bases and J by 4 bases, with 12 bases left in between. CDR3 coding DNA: TGTGCCAGCAGCCTCGGGGGTAGCACTGAAGCTTTCTTT. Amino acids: CASSLGGSTEAFF.

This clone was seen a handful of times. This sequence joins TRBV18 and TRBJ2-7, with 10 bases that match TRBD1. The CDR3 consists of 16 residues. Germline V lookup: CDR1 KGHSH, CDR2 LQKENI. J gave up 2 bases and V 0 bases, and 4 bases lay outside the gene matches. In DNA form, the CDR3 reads TGTGCCAGCTCACCACCGGACAGGGGGTTTGCCTACGAGCAGTACTTC. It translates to CASSPPDRGFAYEQYF.

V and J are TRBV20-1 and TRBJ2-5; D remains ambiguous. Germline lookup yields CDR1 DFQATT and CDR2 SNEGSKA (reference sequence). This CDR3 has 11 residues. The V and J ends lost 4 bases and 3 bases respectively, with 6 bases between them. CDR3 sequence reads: CSAKQKETQYF. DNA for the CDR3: TGCAGTGCTAAACAGAAAGAGACCCAGTACTTC.

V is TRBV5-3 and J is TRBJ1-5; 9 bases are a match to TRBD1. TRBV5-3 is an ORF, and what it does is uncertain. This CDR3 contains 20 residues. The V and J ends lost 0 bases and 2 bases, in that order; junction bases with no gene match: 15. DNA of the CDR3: TGTGCCAGAAGCTTGGGTTTAGCCGGGACAGGGTGGTGGTGCAATCAGCCCCAGCATTTT. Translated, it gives CARSLGLAGTGWWCNQPQHF.

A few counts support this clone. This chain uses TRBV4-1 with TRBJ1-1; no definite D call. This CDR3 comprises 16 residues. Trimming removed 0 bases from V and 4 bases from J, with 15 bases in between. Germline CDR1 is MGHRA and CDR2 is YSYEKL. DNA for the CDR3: TGCGCCAGCAGCCAAGATCGGCGGGGTGGTGTCACTGAAGCTTTCTTT. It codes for CASSQDRRGGVTEAFF.

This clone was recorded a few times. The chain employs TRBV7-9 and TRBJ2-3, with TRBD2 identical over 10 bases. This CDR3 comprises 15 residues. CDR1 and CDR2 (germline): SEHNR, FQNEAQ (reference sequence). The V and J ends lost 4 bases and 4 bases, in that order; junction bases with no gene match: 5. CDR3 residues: CASSSYLAGADTQYF. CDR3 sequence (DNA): TGTGCCAGCAGCTCCTACCTAGCGGGAGCAGATACGCAGTATTTT.